The rows below give T cell receptor beta chains drawn from one sample of a study of OX40 agonist ivuxolimab in advanced cancers. Clones were sequenced by immunoSEQ multiplex PCR, and TCRdb holds only the in-frame ones, with some missing. The sample lists about 27,000 clones; 86% were seen once. The input for sequencing was CD4+ or CD8+ T cells sorted from blood, taken in a trial of the OX40 agonist ivuxolimab. These receptors were obtained from an adult with an advanced solid tumor such as melanoma, head and neck, liver or kidney cancer. Both conserved end residues are part of each CDR3. The D gene is left open where the match is weak. Size tells how often a clone was seen (once, few, many) or the class of an expanded clone, and some rows leave it out.

V gene	D gene	J gene	CDR3 length	clone size	CDR3 DNA	CDR3 protein
TRBV9	-	TRBJ2-3	16	-	TGTGCCAGCAGCGGCCCGACAGGCTTAGGCACAGATACGCAGTATTTT	CASSGPTGLGTDTQYF
TRBV5-1	-	TRBJ2-1	17	-	TGCGCCAGCAGCTTGGCCGCCTCAGGCCTAGTATACAATGAGCAGTTCTTC	CASSLAASGLVYNEQFF
TRBV28	TRBD1	TRBJ2-7	18	once	TGTGCCAGCAGTTTTAATGTATCTCCGGGACAGGCCTCCTACGAGCAGTACTTC	CASSFNVSPGQASYEQYF
TRBV14	-	TRBJ2-2	19	medium-sized	TGTGCCAGCAGCCCCTTCTACACCGTCGACAGGCCGAACACCGGGGAGCTGTTTTTT	CASSPFYTVDRPNTGELFF
TRBV11-2	-	TRBJ2-1	13	-	TGTGCCAGCAGCTCGCCCGACGGGGATGAGCAGTTCTTC	CASSSPDGDEQFF
TRBV7-9	-	TRBJ2-2	12	-	TGTGCCAGCAGCCCACCGAGCGGGGAGCTGTTTTTT	CASSPPSGELFF
TRBV6-1	-	TRBJ1-2	17	once	TGTGCCAGCAGTGAACAGACAGGCGACCCCTCCTTCTATGGCTACACCTTC	CASSEQTGDPSFYGYTF
TRBV9	-	TRBJ2-3	17	-	TGTGCCAGCAGCGTAGCCACCAGCCCTCCTAGCACAGATACGCAGTATTTT	CASSVATSPPSTDTQYF
TRBV10-1	TRBD2	TRBJ2-1	15	once	TGCGCCAGCAGTGAGTCGACTAGCGGGGGGGCTGAGCAGTTCTTC	CASSESTSGGAEQFF
TRBV9	-	TRBJ2-7	14	-	TGTGCCAGCAGCGTAGGCCCTCCGAGGTACGAGCAGTACTTC	CASSVGPPRYEQYF
TRBV29-1	TRBD2	TRBJ2-1	17	few	TGCAGCGTTGAAGATTTAGCGGGGGGGAAGTCCTACAATGAGCAGTTCTTC	CSVEDLAGGKSYNEQFF
TRBV27	-	TRBJ1-1	15	-	TGTGCCAGTTCTATCCGGGGGTTATGGAACACTGAAGCTTTCTTT	CASSIRGLWNTEAFF
TRBV5-6	-	TRBJ1-5	12	-	TGTGCCAGCAGCTTTGGTAATCAGCCCCAGCATTTT	CASSFGNQPQHF
TRBV29-1	-	TRBJ2-5	14	-	TGCAGCGCCCCACCCCCCTCCTACCAAGAGACCCAGTACTTC	CSAPPPSYQETQYF
TRBV21-1	-	TRBJ1-5	18	-	TGTGCCAGCATCAGATGGGTCGGGGTTCGACAGTTCAATCAGCCCCAGCATTTT	CASIRWVGVRQFNQPQHF
TRBV2	-	TRBJ2-7	14	-	TGTGCCAGCAGCGTAACCGGGGGGCCGGTGGAGCAGTACTTC	CASSVTGGPVEQYF
TRBV12-5	-	TRBJ2-1	11	-	TGTGCTAGTGGTTTTGGGGTATCTGAGTTCTTC	CASGFGVSEFF
TRBV7-7	TRBD2	TRBJ2-1	18	-	TGTGCTAGCAGCTTAGAAAGTCCCAGCGGGGCCCCCTACAATGAGCAGTTCTTC	CASSLESPSGAPYNEQFF
TRBV2	-	TRBJ1-3	15	-	TGTGCCAGCAGTCCTGTTTGGAGCTCTGGAAACACCATATATTTT	CASSPVWSSGNTIYF
TRBV7-9	-	TRBJ1-3	14	-	TGTGCCTTTCACCCGGGGCTCTCTGGAAACACCATATATTTT	CAFHPGLSGNTIYF
TRBV6-5	-	TRBJ1-4	15	-	TGTGCCAGCAGTTACCGTCGGGCAACTAATGAAAAACTGTTTTTT	CASSYRRATNEKLFF
TRBV29-1	-	TRBJ2-1	13	-	TGCAGCGTTGTCCTAGCGCTATACAATGAGCAGTTCTTC	CSVVLALYNEQFF
TRBV9	-	TRBJ1-1	14	-	TGTGCCAGCAGCGTTCGGGACTCTAACACTGAAGCTTTCTTT	CASSVRDSNTEAFF
TRBV27	-	TRBJ2-7	16	once	TGTGCCAGCAGTTCAGACAGGGGGGCTAGCGGGGACGAGCAGTACTTC	CASSSDRGASGDEQYF
TRBV11-1	-	TRBJ2-7	12	once	TGTGCCAGCAGCTCCAGGGATTCCGAGCAGTACTTC	CASSSRDSEQYF
TRBV4-1	-	TRBJ2-4	16	-	TGCGCCAGCAGCCCGTCATGGCTTGGTAGTGGTGACATTCAGTACTTC	CASSPSWLGSGDIQYF
TRBV4-1	-	TRBJ2-3	15	-	TGCGCCAGCAGCCAAGATCCGAGTAGCACAGATACGCAGTATTTT	CASSQDPSSTDTQYF
TRBV7-6	-	TRBJ2-1	12	-	TGTGCCAGCAGCTCGACTGACGTAAAGCAGTTCTTC	CASSSTDVKQFF
TRBV6-5	-	TRBJ2-2	15	-	TGTGCCAGCTCAAGACAGACAGCGAACACCGGGGAGCTGTTTTTT	CASSRQTANTGELFF
TRBV7-9	-	TRBJ2-7	12	-	TGTGCCAGCAGCTTAGATAATCTCGAGCAGTACTTC	CASSLDNLEQYF
TRBV18	-	TRBJ2-7	14	few	TGTGCCAGCTCACCACCGGGGGCCTCCTACGAGCAGTACTTC	CASSPPGASYEQYF
TRBV9	-	TRBJ2-7	14	-	TGTGCCAGCAGCGCAGGGGACTCCCTCTACGAGCAGTACTTC	CASSAGDSLYEQYF
TRBV27	-	TRBJ1-5	16	-	TGTGCCAGCAGTTTCGCAGGCCAGGGTGGCAATCAGCCCCAGCATTTT	CASSFAGQGGNQPQHF
TRBV2	-	TRBJ1-6	15	-	TGTGCCAGCAAAAGCAGACAGGCAAATAATTCACCCCTCCACTTT	CASKSRQANNSPLHF
TRBV30	TRBD2	TRBJ2-3	19	-	TGTGCCTGGAGAGAGAGATTGAGCGGGAGACGGTTGGGCACAGATACGCAGTATTTT	CAWRERLSGRRLGTDTQYF
TRBV19	TRBD2	TRBJ2-7	14	-	TGTGCCAGTACCCAGTGGGCGGGAGAGGGCGAGCAGTACTTC	CASTQWAGEGEQYF
TRBV7-7	TRBD1	TRBJ2-3	15	-	TGTGCTAGCAGCTTCCGGGACAGGGGTTCAGATACGCAGTATTTT	CASSFRDRGSDTQYF